Shown below are 6 T cell receptor beta chains from a single sample sequenced in a study of neurological immune-mediated disorders. Via MiXCR, TCRdb re-called the 5' RACE reads, giving one row per CDR3 protein. The data hold some 47,000 distinct CDR3 sequences, with roughly 15% observed a single time. The material sequenced was PBMCs. The receptors originated from a man aged 55-75 years in good health.

This clonotype was seen ten or more times. The chain has TRBV7-2 and TRBJ2-1; no clear D gene. Trimming took off 2 bases at V and 8 bases at J, with 16 bases between the two ends. Germline V gene data show CDR1 as SGHTA and CDR2 as FQGNSA. The length of the CDR3 is 15 residues. CDR3 protein: CASSLRAPRVDEQFF. The DNA for the CDR3 is TGTGCCAGCAGCTTAAGGGCCCCTAGGGTCGATGAGCAGTTCTTC.

This clonotype has at least ten counts. V gene TRBV10-2 combines with J gene TRBJ2-3; D is perhaps TRBD2 (5 bases). V was clipped by 7 bases and J by 5 bases, with 19 bases between them. CDR3 length: 15 amino acids. The germline V gene has CDR1 WSHSY and CDR2 SAAADI. In nucleotides, the CDR3 is TGCGCCAGCACCTCCGGGGAACCAAGGATAGATACGCAGTATTTT. Protein: CASTSGEPRIDTQYF.

This clonotype was seen many times. V gene TRBV29-1 combines with J gene TRBJ2-3; no clear D. The V gene lost 7 bases and the J gene lost 4 bases, with 12 bases spanning the gap. The CDR3 is 12 residues long. Germline assignment: CDR1 SQVTM and CDR2 ANQGSEA. CDR3 region: CSARVPPDTQYF. CDR3 bases: TGCAGCGCCCGGGTCCCGCCAGATACGCAGTATTTT.

The V and J genes are TRBV14 and TRBJ2-1; TRBD2 matches 7 bases. In germline, CDR1 is SGHDN, CDR2 FVKESK. The CDR3 contains 20 residues. V was clipped by 3 bases and J by 6 bases; unmatched bases: 23. The CDR3 DNA reads TGTGCCAGCAGCCATACTAGCTGGGAGGGTCCTATCCATACCCGCAATGAGCAGTTCTTC. Its translation: CASSHTSWEGPIHTRNEQFF.

This clonotype appeared many times. This chain links TRBV5-1 with TRBJ2-1, with TRBD2 matching over 7 bases. Germline V gene sequence: CDR1 SGHRS, CDR2 YFSETQ. The CDR3 loop spans 14 amino acids. After removal of 6 bases from V and 0 bases from J, the junction contained 3 bases not matched to a gene. CDR3 nucleotide sequence: TGCGCCAGCAAGAGCGGGATCTCCTACAATGAGCAGTTCTTC. It translates to CASKSGISYNEQFF.

The table lists this clonotype with many counts. The chain is built from TRBV28 and TRBJ1-1; D remains ambiguous. Trimming pared 6 bases from V and 4 bases from J, leaving 15 bases between. The CDR3 has 14 residues. Per the germline V gene, CDR1 is MDHEN and CDR2 is SYDVKM. Here the CDR3 reads CASRLTRPGTEAFF. The CDR3 DNA follows: TGTGCCAGCAGACTGACACGACCGGGCACTGAAGCTTTCTTT.